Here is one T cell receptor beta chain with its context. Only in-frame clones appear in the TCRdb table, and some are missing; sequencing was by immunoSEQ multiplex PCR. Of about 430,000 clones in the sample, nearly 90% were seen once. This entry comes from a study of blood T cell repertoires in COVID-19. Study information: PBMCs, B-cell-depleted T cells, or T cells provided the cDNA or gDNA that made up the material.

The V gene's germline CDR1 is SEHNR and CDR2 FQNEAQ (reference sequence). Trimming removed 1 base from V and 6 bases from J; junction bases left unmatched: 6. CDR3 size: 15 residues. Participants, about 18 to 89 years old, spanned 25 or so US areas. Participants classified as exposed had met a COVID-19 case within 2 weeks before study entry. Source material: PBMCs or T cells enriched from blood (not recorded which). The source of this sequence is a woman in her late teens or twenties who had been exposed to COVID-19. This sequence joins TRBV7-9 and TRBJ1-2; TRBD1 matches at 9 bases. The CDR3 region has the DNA TGTGCCAGCAGCTTAGGAGGGACAGGGTATGATGGCTACACCTTC. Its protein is CASSLGGTGYDGYTF.